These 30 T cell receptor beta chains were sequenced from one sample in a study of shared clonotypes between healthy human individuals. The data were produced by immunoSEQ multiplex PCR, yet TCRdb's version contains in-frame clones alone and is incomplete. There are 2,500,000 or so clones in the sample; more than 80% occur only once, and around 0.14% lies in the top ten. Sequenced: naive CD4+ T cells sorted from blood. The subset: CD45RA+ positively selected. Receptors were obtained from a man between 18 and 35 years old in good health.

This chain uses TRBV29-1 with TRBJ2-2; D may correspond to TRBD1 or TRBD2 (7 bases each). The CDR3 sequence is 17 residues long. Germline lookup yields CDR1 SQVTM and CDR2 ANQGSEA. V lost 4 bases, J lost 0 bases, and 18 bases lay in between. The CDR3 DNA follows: TGCAGCGTTGTCGGGGGGCAGGGGGTAACGAACACCGGGGAGCTGTTTTTT. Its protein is CSVVGGQGVTNTGELFF.

The CDR3 nucleotides read TGTGCCAGCAGTCCCCAGCCAGGGAACTACGAGCAGTACTTC. As protein: CASSPQPGNYEQYF. The V gene is TRBV2, the J gene TRBJ2-7, with D possibly matching TRBD1 (5 bases). The CDR3 has 14 amino acids. CDR1 and CDR2 from the germline V gene are SNHLY and FYNNEI. Trimming stripped 5 bases from V and 3 bases from J, with 14 bases between.

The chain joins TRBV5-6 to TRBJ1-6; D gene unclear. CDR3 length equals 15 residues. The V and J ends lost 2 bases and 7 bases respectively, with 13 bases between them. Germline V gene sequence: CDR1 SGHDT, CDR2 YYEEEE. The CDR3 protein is CASSFTSSVNSPLHF. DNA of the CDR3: TGTGCCAGCAGCTTTACTTCCAGTGTAAATTCACCCCTCCACTTT.

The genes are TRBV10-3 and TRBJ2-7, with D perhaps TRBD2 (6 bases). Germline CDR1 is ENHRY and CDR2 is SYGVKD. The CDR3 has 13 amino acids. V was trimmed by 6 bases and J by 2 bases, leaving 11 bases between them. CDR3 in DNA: TGTGCCATCAGGGCATTAGCGGCCTACGAGCAGTACTTC. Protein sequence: CAIRALAAYEQYF.

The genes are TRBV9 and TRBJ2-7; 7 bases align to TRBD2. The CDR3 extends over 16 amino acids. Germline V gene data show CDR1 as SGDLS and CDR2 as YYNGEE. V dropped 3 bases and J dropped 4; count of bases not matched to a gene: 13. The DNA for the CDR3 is TGTGCCAGCAGCGCTAGCGCCGACAGCGGGGCTTACGAGCAGTACTTC. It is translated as CASSASADSGAYEQYF. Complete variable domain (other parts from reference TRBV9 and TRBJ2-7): DSGVTQTPKHLITATGQRVTLRCSPRSGDLSVYWYQQSLDQGLQFLIQYYNGEERAKGNILERFSAQQFPDLHSELNLSSLELGDSALYFCASSASADSGAYEQYFGPGTRLTVT.

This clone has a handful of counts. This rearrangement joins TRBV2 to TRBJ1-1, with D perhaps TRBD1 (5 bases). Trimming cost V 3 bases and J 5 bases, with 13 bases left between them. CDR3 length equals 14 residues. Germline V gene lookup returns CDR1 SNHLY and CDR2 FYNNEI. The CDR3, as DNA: TGTGCCAGCAGTGAGTCGGGGGTCGGGACTGAAGCTTTCTTT. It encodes CASSESGVGTEAFF.

CDR3 protein: CASSTPAEDTQYF. The CDR3 DNA is TGCGCCAGCAGCACCCCGGCGGAAGATACGCAGTATTTT. The chain links TRBV5-1 to TRBJ2-3; D gene ambiguous. This CDR3 has 13 amino acids. Per the germline V gene, CDR1 is SGHRS and CDR2 is YFSETQ. The V and J ends lost 4 bases and 5 bases respectively, with 11 bases between them.

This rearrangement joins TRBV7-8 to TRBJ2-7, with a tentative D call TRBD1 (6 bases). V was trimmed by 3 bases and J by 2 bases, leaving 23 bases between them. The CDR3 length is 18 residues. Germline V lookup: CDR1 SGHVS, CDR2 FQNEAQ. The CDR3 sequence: CASSFPGRNRDPTYEQYF. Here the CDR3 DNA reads TGTGCCAGCAGCTTCCCGGGGCGGAACAGGGACCCCACCTACGAGCAGTACTTC. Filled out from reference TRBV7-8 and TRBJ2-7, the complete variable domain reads GAGVSQSPRYKVAKRGQDVALRCDPISGHVSLFWYQQALGQGPEFLTYFQNEAQLDKSGLPSDRFFAERPEGSVSTLKIQRTQQEDSAVYLCASSFPGRNRDPTYEQYFGPGTRLTVT.

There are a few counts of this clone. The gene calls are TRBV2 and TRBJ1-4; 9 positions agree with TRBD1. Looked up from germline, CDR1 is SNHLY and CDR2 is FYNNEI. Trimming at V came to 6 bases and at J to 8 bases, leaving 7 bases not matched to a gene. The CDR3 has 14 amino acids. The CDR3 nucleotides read TGTGCCAGCAGCATCGGACAGGGGAGAGAAAAACTGTTTTTT. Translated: CASSIGQGREKLFF.

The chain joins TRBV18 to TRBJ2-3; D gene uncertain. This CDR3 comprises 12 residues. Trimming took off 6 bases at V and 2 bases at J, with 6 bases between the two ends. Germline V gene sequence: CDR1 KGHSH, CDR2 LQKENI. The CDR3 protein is CASSRDTDTQYF. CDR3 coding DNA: TGTGCCAGCTCTAGGGACACAGATACGCAGTATTTT.

The CDR3 DNA reads TGTGCCAGCAGCTTATCCACAGGTAGCAATCAGCCCCAGCATTTT. This codes for CASSLSTGSNQPQHF. The rearrangement joins TRBV11-2 to TRBJ1-5, with D possibly being TRBD1 (5 bases). Germline CDR1 and CDR2: SGHAT and FQNNGV. The CDR3 extends over 15 amino acids. V was cut by 2 bases and J by 0 bases, with 8 bases left in between.

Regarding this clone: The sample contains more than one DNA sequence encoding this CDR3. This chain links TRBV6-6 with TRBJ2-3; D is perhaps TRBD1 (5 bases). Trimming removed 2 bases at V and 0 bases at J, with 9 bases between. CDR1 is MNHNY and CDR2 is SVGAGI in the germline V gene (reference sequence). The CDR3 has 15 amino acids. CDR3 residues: CASSYRGTSTDTQYF. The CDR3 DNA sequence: TGTGCCAGCAGTTACAGGGGCACTAGCACAGATACGCAGTATTTT.

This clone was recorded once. DNA for the CDR3: TGTGCCAGCTCACCACCAGGGGGCCTAGCCAAAAACATTCAGTACTTC. Translating gives CASSPPGGLAKNIQYF. This chain uses TRBV18 with TRBJ2-4; the match to TRBD1 covers 7 bases. This CDR3 is built from 16 residues. J was trimmed by 0 bases and V by 0 bases; bases with no gene match: 2. Looked up from germline, CDR1 is KGHSH and CDR2 is LQKENI. Together with reference TRBV18 and TRBJ2-4, the CDR3 gives the full variable domain: NAGVMQNPRHLVRRRGQEARLRCSPMKGHSHVYWYRQLPEEGLKFMVYLQKENIIDESGMPKERFSAEFPKEGPSILRIQQVVRGDSAAYFCASSPPGGLAKNIQYFGAGTRLSVL.

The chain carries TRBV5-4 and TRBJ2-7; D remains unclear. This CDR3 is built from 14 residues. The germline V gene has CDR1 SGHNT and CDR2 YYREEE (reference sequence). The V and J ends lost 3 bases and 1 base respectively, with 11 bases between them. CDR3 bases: TGTGCCAGCAGCTCCCCTCTCATTTCCTACGAGCAGTACTTC. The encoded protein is CASSSPLISYEQYF.

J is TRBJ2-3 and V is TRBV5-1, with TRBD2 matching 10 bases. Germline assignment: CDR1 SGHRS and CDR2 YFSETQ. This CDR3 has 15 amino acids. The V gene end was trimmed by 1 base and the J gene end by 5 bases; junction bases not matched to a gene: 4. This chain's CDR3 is CASSLRVAGGDTQYF. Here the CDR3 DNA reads TGCGCCAGCAGCTTGCGGGTAGCGGGAGGAGATACGCAGTATTTT.

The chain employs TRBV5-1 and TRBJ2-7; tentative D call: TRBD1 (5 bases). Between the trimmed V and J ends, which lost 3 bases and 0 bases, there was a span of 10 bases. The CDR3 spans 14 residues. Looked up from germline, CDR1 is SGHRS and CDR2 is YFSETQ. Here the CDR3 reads CASSSETASYEQYF. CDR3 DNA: TGCGCCAGCAGCTCCGAGACAGCCTCCTACGAGCAGTACTTC.

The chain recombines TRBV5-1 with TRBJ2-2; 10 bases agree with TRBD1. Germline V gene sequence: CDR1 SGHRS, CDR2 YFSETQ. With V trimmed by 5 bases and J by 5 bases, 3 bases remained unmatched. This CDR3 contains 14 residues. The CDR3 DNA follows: TGCGCCAGCAGGCAGGACAGGGGGACCGGGGAGCTGTTTTTT. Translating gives CASRQDRGTGELFF.

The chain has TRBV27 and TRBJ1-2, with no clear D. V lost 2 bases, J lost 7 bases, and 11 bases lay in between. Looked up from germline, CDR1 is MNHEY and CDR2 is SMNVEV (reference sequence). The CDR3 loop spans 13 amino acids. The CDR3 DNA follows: TGTGCCAGCAGTTTAGGGAAATCGAGTGGCTACACCTTC. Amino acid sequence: CASSLGKSSGYTF.

CDR3 sequence (DNA): TGTGCCAGCTCACTCTCTAGCACAGAGACCCAGTACTTC. Protein sequence: CASSLSSTETQYF. The rearrangement joins TRBV18 to TRBJ2-5; a weak D match, TRBD2 (5 bases). V was trimmed by 4 bases and J by 4 bases, leaving 10 bases between them. The CDR3 is 13 amino acids. From germline, CDR1 is KGHSH and CDR2 LQKENI.

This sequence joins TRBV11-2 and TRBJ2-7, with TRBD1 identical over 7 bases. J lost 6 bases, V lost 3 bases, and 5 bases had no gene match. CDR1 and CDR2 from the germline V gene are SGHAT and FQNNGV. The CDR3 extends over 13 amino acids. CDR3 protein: CASSFTPGGEQYF. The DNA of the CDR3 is TGTGCCAGCAGCTTTACCCCAGGGGGCGAGCAGTACTTC. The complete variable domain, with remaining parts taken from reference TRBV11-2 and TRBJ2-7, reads EAGVAQSPRYKIIEKRQSVAFWCNPISGHATLYWYQQILGQGPKLLIQFQNNGVVDDSQLPKDRFSAERLKGVDSTLKIQPAKLEDSAVYLCASSFTPGGEQYFGPGTRLTVT.

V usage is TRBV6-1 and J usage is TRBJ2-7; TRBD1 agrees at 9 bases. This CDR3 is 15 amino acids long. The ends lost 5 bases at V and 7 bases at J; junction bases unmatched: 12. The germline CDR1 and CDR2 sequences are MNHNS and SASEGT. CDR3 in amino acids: CASSKTRDRALEQYF. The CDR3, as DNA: TGTGCCAGCAGTAAAACCCGGGACAGGGCCTTGGAGCAGTACTTC.

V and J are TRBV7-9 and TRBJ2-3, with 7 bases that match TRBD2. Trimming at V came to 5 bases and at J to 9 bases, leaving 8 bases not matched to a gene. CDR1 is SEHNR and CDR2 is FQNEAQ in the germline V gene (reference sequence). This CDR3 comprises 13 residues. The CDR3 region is CASSLPVGGTQYF. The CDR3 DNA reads TGTGCCAGCAGCCTTCCGGTGGGAGGGACGCAGTATTTT.

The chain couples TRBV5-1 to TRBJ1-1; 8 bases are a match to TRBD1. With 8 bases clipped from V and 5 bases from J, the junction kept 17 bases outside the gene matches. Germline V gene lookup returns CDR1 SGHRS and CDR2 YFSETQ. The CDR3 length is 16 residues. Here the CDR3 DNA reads TGCGCCAGGAGGGGGCAGGGGGCCCCACATAGGACTGAAGCTTTCTTT. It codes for CARRGQGAPHRTEAFF.

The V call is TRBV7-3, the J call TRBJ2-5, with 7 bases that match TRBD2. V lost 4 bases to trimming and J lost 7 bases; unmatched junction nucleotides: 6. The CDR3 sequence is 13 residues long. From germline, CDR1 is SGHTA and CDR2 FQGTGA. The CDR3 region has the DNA TGTGCCAGCAGCTCCGACTGGGAGGGGACCCAGTACTTC. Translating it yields CASSSDWEGTQYF.

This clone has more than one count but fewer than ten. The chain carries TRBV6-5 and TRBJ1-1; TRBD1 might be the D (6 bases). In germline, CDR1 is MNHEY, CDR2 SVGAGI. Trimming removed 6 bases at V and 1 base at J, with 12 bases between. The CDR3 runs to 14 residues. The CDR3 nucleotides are TGTGCCAGCAGCTGGCGGGGGGCGAACACTGAAGCTTTCTTT. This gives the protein CASSWRGANTEAFF.

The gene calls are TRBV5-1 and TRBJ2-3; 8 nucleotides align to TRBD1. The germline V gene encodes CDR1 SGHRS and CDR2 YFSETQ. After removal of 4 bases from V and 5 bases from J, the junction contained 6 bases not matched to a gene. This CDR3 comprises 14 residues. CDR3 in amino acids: CASSRPTGEDTQYF. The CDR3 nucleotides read TGCGCCAGCAGCCGACCGACAGGGGAAGATACGCAGTATTTT.

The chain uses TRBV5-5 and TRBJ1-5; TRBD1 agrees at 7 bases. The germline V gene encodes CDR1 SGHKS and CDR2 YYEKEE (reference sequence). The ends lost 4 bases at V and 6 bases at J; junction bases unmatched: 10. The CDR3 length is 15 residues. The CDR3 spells CASSSTGVLSQPQHF. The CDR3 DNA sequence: TGTGCCAGCAGCAGCACAGGGGTTTTGAGTCAGCCCCAGCATTTT.

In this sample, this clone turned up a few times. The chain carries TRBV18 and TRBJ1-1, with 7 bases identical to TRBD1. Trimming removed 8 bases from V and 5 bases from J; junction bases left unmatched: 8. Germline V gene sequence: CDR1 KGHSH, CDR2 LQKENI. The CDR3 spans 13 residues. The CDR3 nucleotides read TGTGCCAGCACGGATAACAGGGGAACTGAAGCTTTCTTT. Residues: CASTDNRGTEAFF.

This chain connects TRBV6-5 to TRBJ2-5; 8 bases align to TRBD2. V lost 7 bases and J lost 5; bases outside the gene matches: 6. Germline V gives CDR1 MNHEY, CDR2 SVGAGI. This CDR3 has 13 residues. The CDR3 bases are TGTGCCAGCACCCCCGGGAGGGGGGAGACCCAGTACTTC. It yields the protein CASTPGRGETQYF.

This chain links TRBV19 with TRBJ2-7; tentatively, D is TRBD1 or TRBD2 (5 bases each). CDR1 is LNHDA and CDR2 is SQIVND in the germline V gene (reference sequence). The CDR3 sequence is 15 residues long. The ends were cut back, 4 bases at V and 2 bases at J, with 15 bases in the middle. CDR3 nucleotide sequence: TGTGCCAGTAGTACAGACCGGGACCGACCCTACGAGCAGTACTTC. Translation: CASSTDRDRPYEQYF.